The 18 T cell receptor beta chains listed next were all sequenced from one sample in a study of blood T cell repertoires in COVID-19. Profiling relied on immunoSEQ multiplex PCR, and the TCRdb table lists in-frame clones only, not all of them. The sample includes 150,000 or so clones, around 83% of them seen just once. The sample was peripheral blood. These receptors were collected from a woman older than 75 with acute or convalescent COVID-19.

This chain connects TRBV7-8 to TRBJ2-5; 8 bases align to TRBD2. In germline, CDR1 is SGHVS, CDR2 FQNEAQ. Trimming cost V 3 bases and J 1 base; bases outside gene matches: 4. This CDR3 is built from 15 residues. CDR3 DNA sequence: TGTGCCAGCAGCTTCGTCGGGGGGGCCCAAGAGACCCAGTACTTC. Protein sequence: CASSFVGGAQETQYF.

The CDR3 region has the DNA TGTGCCAGCAGCGTAGGCGGGTCCGAAAGCGGGGAGCTGTTTTTT. Its protein product is CASSVGGSESGELFF. The chain uses TRBV9 and TRBJ2-2, with a tentative D call TRBD2 (5 bases). The CDR3 contains 15 residues. Per the germline V gene, CDR1 is SGDLS and CDR2 is YYNGEE. The V end was cut by 0 bases, the J end by 7 bases, with 13 bases between.

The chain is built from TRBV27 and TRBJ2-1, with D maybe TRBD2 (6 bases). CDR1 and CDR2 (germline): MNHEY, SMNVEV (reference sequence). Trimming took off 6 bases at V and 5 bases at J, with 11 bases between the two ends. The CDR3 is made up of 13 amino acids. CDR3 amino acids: CASRPDYNNEQFF. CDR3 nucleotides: TGTGCCAGCAGACCGGACTACAACAATGAGCAGTTCTTC.

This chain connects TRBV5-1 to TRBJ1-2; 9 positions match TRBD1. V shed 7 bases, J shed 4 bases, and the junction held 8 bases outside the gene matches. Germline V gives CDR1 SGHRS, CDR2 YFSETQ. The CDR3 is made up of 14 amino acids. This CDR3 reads CASRTGQGGYGYTF. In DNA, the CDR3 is TGCGCCAGCCGAACGGGACAGGGAGGCTATGGCTACACCTTC.

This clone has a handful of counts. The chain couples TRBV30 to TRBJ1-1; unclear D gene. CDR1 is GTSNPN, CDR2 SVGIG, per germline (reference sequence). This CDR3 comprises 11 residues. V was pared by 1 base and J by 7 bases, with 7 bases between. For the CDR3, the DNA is TGTGCCTGGAGTGGAGGAGGTGAAGCTTTCTTT. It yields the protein CAWSGGGEAFF.

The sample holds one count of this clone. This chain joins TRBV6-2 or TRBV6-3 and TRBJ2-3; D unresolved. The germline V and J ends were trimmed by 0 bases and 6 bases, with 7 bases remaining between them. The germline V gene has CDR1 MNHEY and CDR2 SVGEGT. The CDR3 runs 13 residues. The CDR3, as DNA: TGTGCCAGCAGTTACTCGTTGCAGGATACGCAGTATTTT. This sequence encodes CASSYSLQDTQYF.

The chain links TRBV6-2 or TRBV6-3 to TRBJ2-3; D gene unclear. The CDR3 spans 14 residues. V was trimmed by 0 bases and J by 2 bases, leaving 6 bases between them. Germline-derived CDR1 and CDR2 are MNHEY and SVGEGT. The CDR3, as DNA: TGTGCCAGCAGTTACTCGAGTCCCACAGATACGCAGTATTTT. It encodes CASSYSSPTDTQYF.

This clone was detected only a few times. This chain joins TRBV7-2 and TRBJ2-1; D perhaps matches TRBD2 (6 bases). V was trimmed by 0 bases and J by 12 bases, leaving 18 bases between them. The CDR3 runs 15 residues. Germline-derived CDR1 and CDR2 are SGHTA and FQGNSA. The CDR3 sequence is CASSLAGSTAGTQFF. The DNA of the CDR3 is TGTGCCAGCAGCTTAGCAGGTTCCACCGCGGGGACGCAGTTCTTC.

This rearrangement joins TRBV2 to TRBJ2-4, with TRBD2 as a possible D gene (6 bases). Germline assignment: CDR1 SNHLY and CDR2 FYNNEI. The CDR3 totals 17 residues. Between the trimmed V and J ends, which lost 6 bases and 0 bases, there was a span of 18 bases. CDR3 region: CASSGTGVGLAKNIQYF. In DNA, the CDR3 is TGTGCCAGCAGCGGGACCGGGGTGGGACTAGCCAAAAACATTCAGTACTTC.

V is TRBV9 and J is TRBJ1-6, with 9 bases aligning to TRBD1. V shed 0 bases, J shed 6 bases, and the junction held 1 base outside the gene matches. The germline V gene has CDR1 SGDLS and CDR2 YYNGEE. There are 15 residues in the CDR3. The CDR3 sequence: CASSVGGQGNSPLHF. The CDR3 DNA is TGTGCCAGCAGCGTAGGGGGACAGGGTAATTCACCCCTCCACTTT.

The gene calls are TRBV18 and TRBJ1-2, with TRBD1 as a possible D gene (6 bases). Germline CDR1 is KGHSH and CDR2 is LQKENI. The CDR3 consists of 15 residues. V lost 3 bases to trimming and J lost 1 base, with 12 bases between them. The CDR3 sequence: CASSPGQTDNYGYTF. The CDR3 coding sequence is TGTGCCAGCTCACCCGGACAGACAGATAACTATGGCTACACCTTC.

For the CDR3, the DNA is TGTGCCAGCAGCCAAGCCGGGACAGGGGCCGGGGGGGCTTTCTTT. Protein product: CASSQAGTGAGGAFF. The J gene is TRBJ1-1, the V gene TRBV3-1 (or the pseudogene TRBV3-2), with TRBD1 matching over 10 bases. This CDR3 is 15 amino acids long. CDR1 is LGHDT and CDR2 is YNNKEL in the germline V gene (reference sequence). Trimming removed 1 base from V and 11 bases from J; junction bases left unmatched: 10.

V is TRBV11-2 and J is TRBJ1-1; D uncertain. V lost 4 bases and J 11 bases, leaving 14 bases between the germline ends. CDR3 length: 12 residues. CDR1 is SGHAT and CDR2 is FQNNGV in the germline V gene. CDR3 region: CASSSKSFGAFF. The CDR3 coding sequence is TGTGCCAGCAGCTCAAAGTCCTTCGGGGCTTTCTTT. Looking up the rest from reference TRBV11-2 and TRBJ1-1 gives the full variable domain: EAGVAQSPRYKIIEKRQSVAFWCNPISGHATLYWYQQILGQGPKLLIQFQNNGVVDDSQLPKDRFSAERLKGVDSTLKIQPAKLEDSAVYLCASSSKSFGAFFGQGTRLTVV.

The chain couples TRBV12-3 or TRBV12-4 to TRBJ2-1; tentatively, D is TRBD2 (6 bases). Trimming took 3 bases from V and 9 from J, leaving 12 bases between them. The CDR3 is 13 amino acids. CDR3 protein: CASSLGDFGEQFF. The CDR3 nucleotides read TGTGCCAGCAGTTTGGGGGACTTCGGTGAGCAGTTCTTC.

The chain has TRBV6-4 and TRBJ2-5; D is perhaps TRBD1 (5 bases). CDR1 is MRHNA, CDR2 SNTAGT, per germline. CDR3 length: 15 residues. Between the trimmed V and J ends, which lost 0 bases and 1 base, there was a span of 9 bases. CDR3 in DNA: TGTGCCAGCAGTGACTCGCCAGGGCTCCAAGAGACCCAGTACTTC. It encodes CASSDSPGLQETQYF.

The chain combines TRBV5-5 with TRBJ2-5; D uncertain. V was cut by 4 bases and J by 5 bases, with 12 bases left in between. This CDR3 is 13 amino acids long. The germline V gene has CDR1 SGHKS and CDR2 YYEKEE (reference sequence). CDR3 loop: CASSPRRWETQYF. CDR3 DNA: TGTGCCAGCAGCCCGAGGCGTTGGGAGACCCAGTACTTC.

Here the CDR3 DNA reads TGTGCCAGCAGCCCGCAGGCGAACACTGAAGCTTTCTTT. Translated: CASSPQANTEAFF. The rearrangement links TRBV5-4 to TRBJ1-1; D unresolved. The CDR3 is 13 residues long. CDR1 and CDR2 from the germline V gene are SGHNT and YYREEE (reference sequence). Trimming stripped 4 bases from V and 1 base from J, with 8 bases between.

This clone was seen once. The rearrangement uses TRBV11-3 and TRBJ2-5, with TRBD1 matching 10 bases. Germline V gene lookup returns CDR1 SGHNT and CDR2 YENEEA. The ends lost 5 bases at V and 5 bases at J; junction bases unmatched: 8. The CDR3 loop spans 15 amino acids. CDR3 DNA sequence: TGTGCCAGCAGCCGCCGGACAGGGGGAGGGGAGACCCAGTACTTC. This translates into CASSRRTGGGETQYF.